These 30 T cell receptor beta chains share one sample of origin, sequenced in a study of blood T cells in healthy people across ages. Using a J-beta primer mix together with a sample-barcoded 5' primer, a second PCR was run for roughly 6 to 12 cycles. TCRdb re-analysed the 5' RACE reads in MiXCR, keeping a single row per CDR3 protein. The sample includes hundreds of thousands of distinct CDR3 sequences, under 65% of them seen just once. Source material: blood. These receptors all stem from a woman aged 80 or older in good health.

Many counts were recorded for this clonotype. DNA of the CDR3: TGCAGTGCTAAATCGGGGCGGGTCGAGCAGTACTTC. Translated, it gives CSAKSGRVEQYF. This chain links TRBV20-1 with TRBJ2-7; possibly TRBD1 or TRBD2 for D (5 bases each). V was shortened by 4 bases and J by 6 bases, with 13 bases between the two germline ends. The CDR3 totals 12 residues. Per the germline V gene, CDR1 is DFQATT and CDR2 is SNEGSKA (reference sequence).

For this clonotype: A junction end diverges from the germline sequence, so it may reflect a read error. The genes are TRBV12-3 or TRBV12-4 and TRBJ2-3; the match to TRBD2 covers 11 bases. There are 16 residues in the CDR3. The CDR3 here is CAGSLVAGGPADTQYF. The CDR3 DNA sequence: TGTGCCGGCAGTCTCGTAGCGGGGGGGCCAGCAGATACGCAGTATTTT.

This clonotype turned up a few times. V is TRBV24-1 and J is TRBJ2-3; D not resolved. The V gene lost 0 bases and the J gene lost 7 bases, with 10 bases spanning the gap. This CDR3 is 14 amino acids long. Germline lookup yields CDR1 KGHDR and CDR2 SFDVKD. CDR3 DNA: TGTGCCACCAGTGATTTGGGAGTGAAGAATACGCAGTATTTT. Encoded protein: CATSDLGVKNTQYF.

This clonotype was observed at least ten times. The chain couples TRBV2 to TRBJ1-2, with 9 bases that match TRBD1. J was trimmed by 5 bases and V by 2 bases; bases with no gene match: 6. This CDR3 is built from 15 residues. Germline lookup yields CDR1 SNHLY and CDR2 FYNNEI. The CDR3 is CASSESGTGKYGYTF. CDR3 DNA: TGTGCCAGCAGTGAAAGTGGGACAGGGAAATATGGCTACACCTTC.

This chain links TRBV20-1 with TRBJ2-3; 9 bases line up with TRBD2. The CDR3 totals 17 residues. Germline CDR1 DFQATT, CDR2 SNEGSKA (reference sequence). The V gene end was trimmed by 2 bases and the J gene end by 3 bases; junction bases not matched to a gene: 12. CDR3 sequence reads: CSARPFAGGPLTDTQYF. Written as DNA, the CDR3 is TGCAGTGCTAGACCCTTTGCGGGAGGGCCGTTGACAGATACGCAGTATTTT.

This clonotype has at least ten counts. The chain joins TRBV4-1 to TRBJ1-6; tentatively, D is TRBD1 (6 bases). The CDR3 loop spans 16 amino acids. V dropped 4 bases and J dropped 3 bases, with 13 bases sitting between them. The germline gives CDR1 MGHRA, CDR2 YSYEKL. The CDR3 DNA sequence: TGCGCCAGCAGCCTTCTACAGGGCCTCTATAATTCACCCCTCCACTTT. Amino acid sequence: CASSLLQGLYNSPLHF.

This clonotype was seen a single time. A much bigger clone sits one base away, suggesting this may be a read error. This chain uses TRBV24-1 with TRBJ2-3; TRBD1 matches 7 bases. Germline V gives CDR1 KGHDR, CDR2 SFDVKD. The CDR3 runs to 14 residues. CDR3 in amino acids: CAISDPGGIDTQYF. The CDR3 DNA reads TGTGCCATCAGTGATCCAGGGGGTATAGATACGCAGTATTTT.

With respect to this clonotype: The germline gene is not matched at one end of the junction; a read error may be the cause. CDR3 in DNA: TGTGCCAGCCCACCACCGGGACAGATGAACACTGAAGCTTTCTTT. Residues: CASPPPGQMNTEAFF. This chain connects TRBV18 to TRBJ1-1; 7 positions match TRBD1. CDR1 is KGHSH, CDR2 LQKENI, per germline. The CDR3 has 15 amino acids.

Turning to this clonotype: One base away lies a much larger clone, so this may be a sequencing read error. This chain uses TRBV3-1 with TRBJ2-1; 7 bases agree with TRBD2. Germline V gene data show CDR1 as LGHDT and CDR2 as YNNKEL (reference sequence). The CDR3 runs to 14 residues. The CDR3 DNA reads as TGTGCCAGCAGCTATCGCGGGGGATACAGTGAGCAGTTCTTC. This encodes CASSYRGGYSEQFF.

This clonotype was seen repeatedly, ten times or more. V usage is TRBV15 and J usage is TRBJ2-1; 8 positions match TRBD1. J gave up 12 bases and V 8 bases, and 9 bases lay outside the gene matches. The germline gives CDR1 LNHNV, CDR2 YYDKDF (reference sequence). This CDR3 contains 12 residues. CDR3 nucleotides: TGTGCCACCTCAGGGACAGGCGACGTGCAGTTCTTC. It yields the protein CATSGTGDVQFF. Filled out from reference TRBV15 and TRBJ2-1, the complete variable domain reads DAMVIQNPRYQVTQFGKPVTLSCSQTLNHNVMYWYQQKSSQAPKLLFHYYDKDFNNEADTPDNFQSRRPNTSFCFLDIRSPGLGDTAMYLCATSGTGDVQFFGPGTRLTVL.

About this clonotype itself: A read error may be the cause here, since a much bigger clone is one base away. The rearrangement joins TRBV12-3 or TRBV12-4 to TRBJ2-1, with 10 bases fitting TRBD2. CDR3 size: 18 residues. The CDR3 loop reads CASSHRGTSAYSYNELFF. The DNA for the CDR3 is TGTGCCAGCAGCCATAGGGGGACTAGCGCCTACTCTTACAATGAGCTGTTCTTC.

This clonotype was seen at least ten times. The chain couples TRBV4-1 to TRBJ1-4; 7 bases fit TRBD1. V shed 4 bases, J shed 3 bases, and the junction held 2 bases outside the gene matches. The CDR3 is 14 residues long. Germline CDR1 and CDR2: MGHRA and YSYEKL. Here the CDR3 DNA reads TGCGCCAGCAGCCCGGGACAGCCTAATGAAAAACTGTTTTTT. Its protein is CASSPGQPNEKLFF.

This clonotype appeared many times. The rearrangement joins TRBV7-9 to TRBJ2-1, with D unclear. The V gene lost 5 bases and the J gene lost 5 bases, with 13 bases spanning the gap. This CDR3 is built from 14 residues. The germline V gene encodes CDR1 SEHNR and CDR2 FQNEAQ (reference sequence). For the CDR3, the DNA is TGTGCCAGCAGCCGCCGCGCCTTCAACAATGAGCAGTTCTTC. The encoded protein is CASSRRAFNNEQFF.

This clonotype was observed at least ten times. The genes are TRBV5-1 and TRBJ2-5; a possible D gene is TRBD2 (5 bases). Per germline, CDR1 SGHRS and CDR2 YFSETQ. V was cut by 0 bases and J by 4 bases, with 7 bases left in between. This CDR3 spans 13 amino acids. DNA of the CDR3: TGCGCCAGCAGCTTGGTAGGAGGAGAGACCCAGTACTTC. It is translated as CASSLVGGETQYF.

The genes are TRBV6-5 and TRBJ1-6; TRBD1 matches 9 bases. The junction had 6 bases not matched to a gene; V was cut back by 8 bases and J by 7 bases. Per germline, CDR1 MNHEY and CDR2 SVGAGI. This CDR3 region has 14 residues. The DNA of the CDR3 is TGTGCCAGCTGTGCCGGGACAGGGAATTCACCCCTCCACTTT. Amino acids: CASCAGTGNSPLHF.

This clonotype was found a few times. V gene TRBV5-5 combines with J gene TRBJ1-2, with TRBD1 matching over 7 bases. The V gene's germline CDR1 is SGHKS and CDR2 YYEKEE (reference sequence). The CDR3 is made up of 14 amino acids. With 2 bases clipped from V and 7 bases from J, the junction kept 8 bases outside the gene matches. This chain's CDR3 is CASSLRATGVGYTF. The CDR3 DNA follows: TGTGCCAGCAGCTTACGCGCCACAGGGGTTGGCTACACCTTC.

Concerning this clonotype itself: A much larger clone lies a single base off, so this may be a read error. The chain joins TRBV12-3 or TRBV12-4 to TRBJ2-5; 7 nucleotides align to TRBD2. The CDR3 runs 15 residues. Unmatched junction bases numbered 14, after V lost 2 bases and J lost 11 bases. As DNA, the CDR3 is TGTGCCAGCAGTTTACTGCTAGCGGCTTACAATGAGCAGTACTTC. Protein product: CASSLLLAAYNEQYF.

The J gene is TRBJ1-6, the V gene TRBV9, with a tentative D call TRBD1 (6 bases). V lost 4 bases to trimming and J lost 6 bases, with 14 bases between them. The V gene's germline CDR1 is SGDLS and CDR2 YYNGEE. The CDR3 has 15 amino acids. CDR3 amino acids: CASSSGGASNSPLHF. In DNA, the CDR3 is TGTGCCAGCAGCTCCGGGGGGGCTAGTAATTCACCCCTCCACTTT.

This clonotype has ten or more counts. The chain recombines TRBV15 with TRBJ1-5, with D unclear. V was trimmed by 0 bases and J by 1 base, leaving 4 bases between them. Germline CDR1 LNHNV, CDR2 YYDKDF (reference sequence). The CDR3 runs to 14 residues. CDR3 amino acids: CATSRDGSNQPQHF. The CDR3 bases are TGTGCCACCAGCAGAGATGGAAGCAATCAGCCCCAGCATTTT.

This chain joins TRBV4-3 and TRBJ1-2, with D perhaps TRBD1 (6 bases). V shed 0 bases and J shed 4 bases, with 12 bases lying between them. The CDR3 is 15 amino acids. Germline assignment: CDR1 LGHNA and CDR2 YSLEER. The CDR3 sequence is CASSQDGQNPYGYTF. As DNA, the CDR3 is TGCGCCAGCAGCCAAGATGGACAGAACCCCTATGGCTACACCTTC.

The sample holds many counts of this clonotype. The J gene is TRBJ2-1, the V gene TRBV4-1; the match to TRBD2 covers 7 bases. This CDR3 contains 16 residues. The trim removed 0 bases at V and 7 bases at J, leaving 9 bases unmatched. Germline CDR1 is MGHRA and CDR2 is YSYEKL. The chain's CDR3 is CASSQDFSGIPNEQFF. In DNA form, the CDR3 reads TGCGCCAGCAGCCAAGATTTCAGCGGGATACCGAATGAGCAGTTCTTC.

For this clonotype: A much more abundant neighbour one base away suggests this may be a read error. The chain links TRBV7-2 to TRBJ2-5; 7 nucleotides line up with TRBD1. CDR3 size: 15 residues. Germline lookup yields CDR1 SGHTA and CDR2 FQGNSA. The DNA of the CDR3 is TGTGCCAGCAGCTCTCGACAGGGAAGCCAAGAGATCCAGTACTTC. Protein product: CASSSRQGSQEIQYF.

This clonotype was observed a handful of times. This chain uses TRBV20-1 with TRBJ2-1; the match to TRBD2 covers 13 bases. The length of the CDR3 is 14 residues. Germline loops: CDR1 DFQATT, CDR2 SNEGSKA (reference sequence). The J segment lost 7 bases and the V segment lost 5 bases, leaving 5 bases of the junction unmatched. CDR3 sequence: CSASGTSGTNEQFF. In DNA form, the CDR3 reads TGCAGTGCTTCCGGGACTAGCGGGACGAATGAGCAGTTCTTC.

As for this clonotype: One base away lies a much larger clone, so this may be a sequencing read error. The genes are TRBV28 and TRBJ2-1, with 7 bases that match TRBD1. V lost 10 bases, J lost 0 bases, and 9 bases stayed unmatched. The CDR3 length is 15 residues. Germline V gene lookup returns CDR1 MDHEN and CDR2 SYDVKM. Here the CDR3 DNA reads TGTGCCACCCGGGGACAGTACGGCTCCTACAATGAGCAGTTCTTC. Protein sequence: CATRGQYGSYNEQFF. Variable domain in full (rest from reference TRBV28 and TRBJ2-1): DVKVTQSSRYLVKRTGEKVFLECVQDMDHENMFWYRQDPGLGLRLIYFSYDVKMKEKGDIPEGYSVSREKKERFSLILESASTNQTSMYLCATRGQYGSYNEQFFGPGTRLTVL.

This clonotype was found a few times. The chain is built from TRBV29-1 and TRBJ2-1; 7 positions agree with TRBD1. The germline gives CDR1 SQVTM, CDR2 ANQGSEA. The V segment lost 7 bases and the J segment 5 bases; nucleotides outside the gene matches: 8. CDR3 length equals 13 residues. CDR3 sequence: CSAPGTVNNEQFF. CDR3 nucleotides: TGCAGCGCTCCCGGGACAGTCAACAATGAGCAGTTCTTC.

This rearrangement joins TRBV2 to TRBJ2-4, with 7 nucleotides matching TRBD1. The DNA end favors TRBJ2-7, so the J call may be wrong. CDR1 is SNHLY and CDR2 is FYNNEI in the germline V gene. The CDR3 is 15 amino acids. This CDR3 reads CASSGGTGASYEQYF. Here the CDR3 DNA reads TGTGCCAGCAGTGGGGGAACAGGGGCCTCCTACGAGCAGTACTTC.

This clonotype was seen at least ten times. The chain is built from TRBV5-1 and TRBJ2-1; 7 nucleotides agree with TRBD2. Germline V gene lookup returns CDR1 SGHRS and CDR2 YFSETQ. Unmatched junction bases numbered 8, after V lost 4 bases and J lost 7 bases. The CDR3 has 14 residues. CDR3 DNA sequence: TGCGCCAGCAGCGAAGGAGCGGGAATGAATGAGCAGTTCTTC. Amino acids: CASSEGAGMNEQFF.

The chain joins TRBV29-1 to TRBJ2-3, with D possibly being TRBD2 (6 bases). V lost 6 bases, J lost 6 bases, and 13 bases lay in between. Germline values: CDR1 SQVTM, CDR2 ANQGSEA. This CDR3 is 12 amino acids long. Here the CDR3 reads CSVGSGADTQYF. The CDR3 region has the DNA TGCAGCGTCGGGAGTGGGGCGGATACGCAGTATTTT.

The gene calls are TRBV10-3 and TRBJ2-7, with 11 nucleotides matching TRBD1. The CDR3 loop spans 15 amino acids. CDR1 is ENHRY and CDR2 is SYGVKD in the germline V gene. Trimming at V came to 3 bases and at J to 4 bases, leaving 5 bases not matched to a gene. The CDR3, as DNA: TGTGCCATCAGTGAAGCCGGGACAGGGGGGTACGAGCAGTACTTC. This translates into CAISEAGTGGYEQYF.

The chain couples TRBV27 to TRBJ2-1; D is undetermined. CDR1 is MNHEY, CDR2 SMNVEV, per germline (reference sequence). Trimming removed 5 bases from V and 7 bases from J, with 12 bases in between. The CDR3 is 13 amino acids. CDR3 nucleotide sequence: TGTGCCAGCAGTCCATCCCGAGAGAATGAGCAGTTCTTC. Amino acids: CASSPSRENEQFF.